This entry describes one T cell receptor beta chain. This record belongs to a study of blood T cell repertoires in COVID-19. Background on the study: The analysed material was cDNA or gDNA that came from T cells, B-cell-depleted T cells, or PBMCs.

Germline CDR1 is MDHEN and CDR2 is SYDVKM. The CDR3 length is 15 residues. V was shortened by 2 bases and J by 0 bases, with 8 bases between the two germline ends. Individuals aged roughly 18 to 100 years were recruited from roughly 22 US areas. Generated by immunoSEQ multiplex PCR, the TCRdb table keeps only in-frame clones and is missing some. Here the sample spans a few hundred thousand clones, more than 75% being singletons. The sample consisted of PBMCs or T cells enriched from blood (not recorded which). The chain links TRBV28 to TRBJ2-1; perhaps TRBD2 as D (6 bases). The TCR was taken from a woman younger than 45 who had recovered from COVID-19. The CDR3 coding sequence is TGTGCCAGCAGTTTAGGACTAAGCTCCTACAATGAGCAGTTCTTC. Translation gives CASSLGLSSYNEQFF.